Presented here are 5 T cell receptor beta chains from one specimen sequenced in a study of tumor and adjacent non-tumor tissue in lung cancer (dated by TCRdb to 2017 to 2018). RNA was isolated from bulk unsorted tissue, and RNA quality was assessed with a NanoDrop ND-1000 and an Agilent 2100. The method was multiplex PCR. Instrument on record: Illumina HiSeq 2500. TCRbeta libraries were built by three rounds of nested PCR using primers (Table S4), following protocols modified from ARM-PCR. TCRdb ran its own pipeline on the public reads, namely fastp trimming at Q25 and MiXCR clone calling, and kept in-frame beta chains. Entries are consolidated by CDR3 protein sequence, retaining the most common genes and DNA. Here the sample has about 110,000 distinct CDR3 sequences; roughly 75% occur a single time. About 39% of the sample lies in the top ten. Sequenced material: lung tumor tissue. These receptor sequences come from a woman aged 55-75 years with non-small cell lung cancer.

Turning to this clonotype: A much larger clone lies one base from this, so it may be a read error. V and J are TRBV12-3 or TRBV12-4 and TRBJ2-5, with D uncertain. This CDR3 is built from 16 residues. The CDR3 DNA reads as TGTTCCAGCAGTTTAGGTAGCCTTGGAGTTCAAGAGACCCAGTACTTC. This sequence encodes CSSSLGSLGVQETQYF.

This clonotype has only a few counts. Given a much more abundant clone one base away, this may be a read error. CDR3: CASNLIHGTDTQYF. In DNA form, the CDR3 reads TGTGCCAGCAACCTGATCCATGGGACAGATACGCAGTATTTT. The gene calls are TRBV6-2 or TRBV6-3 and TRBJ2-3; D is ambiguous. V was trimmed by 7 bases and J by 3 bases, leaving 14 bases between them. Germline V gene lookup returns CDR1 MNHEY and CDR2 SVGEGT. This CDR3 region has 14 residues.

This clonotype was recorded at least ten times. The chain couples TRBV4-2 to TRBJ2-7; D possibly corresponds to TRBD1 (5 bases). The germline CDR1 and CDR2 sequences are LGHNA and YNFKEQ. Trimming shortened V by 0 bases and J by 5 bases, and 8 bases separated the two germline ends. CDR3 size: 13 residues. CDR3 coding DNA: TGTGCCAGCAGCCAAGATCAAGGGGACGAGCAGTACTTC. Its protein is CASSQDQGDEQYF.

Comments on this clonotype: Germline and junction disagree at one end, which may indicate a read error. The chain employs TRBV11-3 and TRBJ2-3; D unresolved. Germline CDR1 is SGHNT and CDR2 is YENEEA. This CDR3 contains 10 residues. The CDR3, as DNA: TGTGCCAGCACTGGAGATACACAGTATTTT. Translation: CASTGDTQYF.

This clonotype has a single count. The CDR3 nucleotides are TGTGCCAGCAGTATACGACAGGGTGAGGTAGGAGTCGACGAGCAGTACTTC. Its protein product is CASSIRQGEVGVDEQYF. The chain links TRBV28 to TRBJ2-7; 7 positions match TRBD1. CDR1 is MDHEN and CDR2 is SYDVKM in the germline V gene. The CDR3 length is 17 residues. The V and J ends lost 5 bases and 5 bases, in that order; junction bases with no gene match: 18.